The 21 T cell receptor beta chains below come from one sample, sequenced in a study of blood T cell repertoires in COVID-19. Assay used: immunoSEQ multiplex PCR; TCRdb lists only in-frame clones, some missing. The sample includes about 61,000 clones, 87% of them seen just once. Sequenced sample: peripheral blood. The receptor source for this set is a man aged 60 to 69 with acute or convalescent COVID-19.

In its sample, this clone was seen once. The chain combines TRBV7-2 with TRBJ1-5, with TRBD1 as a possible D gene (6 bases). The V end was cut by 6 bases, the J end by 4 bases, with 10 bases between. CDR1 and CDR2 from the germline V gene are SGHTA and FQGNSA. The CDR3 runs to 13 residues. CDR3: CASRRTVNQPQHF. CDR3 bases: TGTGCCAGCAGAAGGACAGTTAATCAGCCCCAGCATTTT.

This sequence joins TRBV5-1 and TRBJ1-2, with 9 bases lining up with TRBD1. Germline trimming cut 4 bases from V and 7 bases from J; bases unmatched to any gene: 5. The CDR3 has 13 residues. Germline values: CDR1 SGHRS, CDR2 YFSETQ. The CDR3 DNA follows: TGCGCCAGCAGCGTGGGACAGGGTGGTGGCTACACCTTC. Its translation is CASSVGQGGGYTF.

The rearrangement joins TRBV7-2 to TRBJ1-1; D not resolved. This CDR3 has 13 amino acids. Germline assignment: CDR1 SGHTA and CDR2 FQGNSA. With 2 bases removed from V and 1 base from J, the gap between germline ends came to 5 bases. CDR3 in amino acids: CASSLWQNTEAFF. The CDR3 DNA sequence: TGTGCCAGCAGCTTATGGCAGAACACTGAAGCTTTCTTT.

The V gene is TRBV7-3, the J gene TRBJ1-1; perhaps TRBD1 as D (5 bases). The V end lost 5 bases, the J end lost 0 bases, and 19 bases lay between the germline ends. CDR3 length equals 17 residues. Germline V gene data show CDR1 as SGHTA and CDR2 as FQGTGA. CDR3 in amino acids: CASSIYYISGLNTEAFF. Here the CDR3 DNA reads TGTGCCAGCAGCATCTACTATATTTCAGGGCTGAACACTGAAGCTTTCTTT.

The CDR3 region has the DNA TGTGCCACCAGCAGAGTTGGGACTAGCGGGGGTGATACGCAGTATTTT. Amino acids: CATSRVGTSGGDTQYF. The chain links TRBV15 to TRBJ2-3; TRBD2 aligns across 14 bases. The CDR3 extends over 16 amino acids. Trimming at V came to 1 base and at J to 6 bases, leaving 3 bases not matched to a gene. Germline CDR1 reads LNHNV; CDR2 reads YYDKDF (reference sequence).

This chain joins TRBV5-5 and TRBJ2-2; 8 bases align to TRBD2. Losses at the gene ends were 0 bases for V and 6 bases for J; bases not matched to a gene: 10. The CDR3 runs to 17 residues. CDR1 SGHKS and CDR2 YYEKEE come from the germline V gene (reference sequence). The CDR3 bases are TGTGCCAGCAGCTTGGCCCGGGGGGGGCCGTTTTCCGGGGAGCTGTTTTTT. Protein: CASSLARGGPFSGELFF.

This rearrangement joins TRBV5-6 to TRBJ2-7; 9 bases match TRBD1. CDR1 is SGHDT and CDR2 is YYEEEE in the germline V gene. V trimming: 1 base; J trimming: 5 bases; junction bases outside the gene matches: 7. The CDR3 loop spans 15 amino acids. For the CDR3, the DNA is TGTGCCAGCAGCTTGATTGGGACAGGGAGGCACGAGCAGTACTTC. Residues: CASSLIGTGRHEQYF.

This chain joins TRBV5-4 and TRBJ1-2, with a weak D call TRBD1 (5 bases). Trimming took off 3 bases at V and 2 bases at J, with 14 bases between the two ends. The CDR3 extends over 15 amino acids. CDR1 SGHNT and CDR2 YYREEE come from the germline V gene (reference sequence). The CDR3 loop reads CASSSKTDGNYGYTF. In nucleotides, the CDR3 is TGTGCCAGCAGCTCAAAGACAGACGGAAACTATGGCTACACCTTC. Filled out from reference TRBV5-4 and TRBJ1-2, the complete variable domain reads ETGVTQSPTHLIKTRGQQVTLRCSSQSGHNTVSWYQQALGQGPQFIFQYYREEENGRGNFPPRFSGLQFPNYSSELNVNALELDDSALYLCASSSKTDGNYGYTFGSGTRLTVV.

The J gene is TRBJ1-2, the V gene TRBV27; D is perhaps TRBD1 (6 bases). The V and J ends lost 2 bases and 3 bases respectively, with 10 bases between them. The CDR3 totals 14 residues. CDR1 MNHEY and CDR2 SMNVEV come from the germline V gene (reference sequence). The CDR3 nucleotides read TGTGCCAGCAGTTTAGGAGCAGGGGACTATGGCTACACCTTC. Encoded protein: CASSLGAGDYGYTF.

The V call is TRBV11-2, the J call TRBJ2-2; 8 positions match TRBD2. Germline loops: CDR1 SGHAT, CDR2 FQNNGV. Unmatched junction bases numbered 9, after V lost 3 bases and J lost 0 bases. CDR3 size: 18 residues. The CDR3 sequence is CASSFPQRGLSNTGELFF. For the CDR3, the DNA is TGTGCCAGCAGCTTCCCCCAGCGGGGGCTTTCGAACACCGGGGAGCTGTTTTTT.

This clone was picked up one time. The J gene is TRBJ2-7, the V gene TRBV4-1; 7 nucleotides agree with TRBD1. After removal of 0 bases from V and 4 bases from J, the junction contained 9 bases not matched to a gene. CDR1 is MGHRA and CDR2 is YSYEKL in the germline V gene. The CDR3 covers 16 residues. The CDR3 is CASSQDQLGGGYEQYF. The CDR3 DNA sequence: TGCGCCAGCAGCCAAGATCAATTAGGGGGCGGTTACGAGCAGTACTTC.

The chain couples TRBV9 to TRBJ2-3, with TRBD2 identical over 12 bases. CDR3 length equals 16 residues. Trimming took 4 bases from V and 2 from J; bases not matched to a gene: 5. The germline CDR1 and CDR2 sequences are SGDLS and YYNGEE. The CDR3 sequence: CASSLAGGRHTDTQYF. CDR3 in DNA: TGTGCCAGCAGCCTAGCGGGGGGGCGGCACACAGATACGCAGTATTTT.

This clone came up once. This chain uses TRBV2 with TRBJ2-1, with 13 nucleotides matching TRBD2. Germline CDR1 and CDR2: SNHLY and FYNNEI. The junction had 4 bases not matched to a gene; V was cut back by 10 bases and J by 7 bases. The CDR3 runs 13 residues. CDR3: CATGLAGVNEQFF. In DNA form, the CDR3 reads TGTGCCACCGGACTAGCGGGGGTTAATGAGCAGTTCTTC. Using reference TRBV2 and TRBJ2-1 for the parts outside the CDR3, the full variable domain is EPEVTQTPSHQVTQMGQEVILRCVPISNHLYFYWYRQILGQKVEFLVSFYNNEISEKSEIFDDQFSVERPDGSNFTLKIRSTKLEDSAMYFCATGLAGVNEQFFGPGTRLTVL.

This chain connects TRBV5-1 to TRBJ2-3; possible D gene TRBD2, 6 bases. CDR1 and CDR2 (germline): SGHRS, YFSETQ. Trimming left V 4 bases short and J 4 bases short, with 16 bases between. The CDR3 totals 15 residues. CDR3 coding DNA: TGCGCCAGCAGCCCTAGAGCGGGCAACGCAGATACGCAGTATTTT. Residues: CASSPRAGNADTQYF.

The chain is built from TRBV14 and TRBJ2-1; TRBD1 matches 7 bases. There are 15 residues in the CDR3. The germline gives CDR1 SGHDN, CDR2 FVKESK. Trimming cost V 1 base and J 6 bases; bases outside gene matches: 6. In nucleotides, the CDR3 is TGTGCCAGCAGCCAAGGAAGCCCAGGGGGCAATGAGCAGTTCTTC. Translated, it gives CASSQGSPGGNEQFF.

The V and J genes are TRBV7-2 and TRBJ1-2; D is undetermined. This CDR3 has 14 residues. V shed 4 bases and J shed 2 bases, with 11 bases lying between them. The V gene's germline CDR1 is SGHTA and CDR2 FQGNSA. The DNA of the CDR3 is TGTGCCAGCAGCTCCGCGGGCCGCAACTATGGCTACACCTTC. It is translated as CASSSAGRNYGYTF.

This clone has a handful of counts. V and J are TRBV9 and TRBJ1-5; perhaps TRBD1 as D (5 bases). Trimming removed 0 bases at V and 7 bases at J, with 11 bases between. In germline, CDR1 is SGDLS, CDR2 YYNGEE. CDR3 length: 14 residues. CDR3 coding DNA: TGTGCCAGCAGCGTAGGTTCAGGGAACCAGCCCCAGCATTTT. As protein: CASSVGSGNQPQHF.

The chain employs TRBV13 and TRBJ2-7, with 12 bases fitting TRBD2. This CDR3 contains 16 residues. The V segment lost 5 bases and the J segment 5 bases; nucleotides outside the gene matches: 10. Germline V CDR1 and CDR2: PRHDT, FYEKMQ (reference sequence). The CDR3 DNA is TGTGCCAGCAGCCAGAGATTACTAGCGGGGGGCGACGAGCAGTACTTC. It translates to CASSQRLLAGGDEQYF.

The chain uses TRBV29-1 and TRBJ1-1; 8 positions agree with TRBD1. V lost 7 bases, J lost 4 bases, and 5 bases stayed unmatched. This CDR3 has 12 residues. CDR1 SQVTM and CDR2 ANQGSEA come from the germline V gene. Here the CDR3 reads CSAATGGTEAFF. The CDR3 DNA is TGCAGCGCCGCAACAGGGGGCACTGAAGCTTTCTTT.

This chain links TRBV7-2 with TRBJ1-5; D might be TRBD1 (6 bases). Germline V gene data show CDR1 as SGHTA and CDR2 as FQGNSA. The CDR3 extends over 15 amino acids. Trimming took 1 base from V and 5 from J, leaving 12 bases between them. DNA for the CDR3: TGTGCCAGCAGCTTAGTTGGGGGCTTAGATCAGCCCCAGCATTTT. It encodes CASSLVGGLDQPQHF.

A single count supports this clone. CDR3 region: CASSRAARSNTGELFF. DNA of the CDR3: TGTGCCAGCAGTCGAGCGGCCAGATCTAACACCGGGGAGCTGTTTTTT. The V gene is TRBV6-6, the J gene TRBJ2-2, with D perhaps TRBD2 (5 bases). Germline V lookup: CDR1 MNHNY, CDR2 SVGAGI (reference sequence). This CDR3 spans 16 amino acids. Between the trimmed V and J ends, which lost 5 bases and 2 bases, there was a span of 15 bases.